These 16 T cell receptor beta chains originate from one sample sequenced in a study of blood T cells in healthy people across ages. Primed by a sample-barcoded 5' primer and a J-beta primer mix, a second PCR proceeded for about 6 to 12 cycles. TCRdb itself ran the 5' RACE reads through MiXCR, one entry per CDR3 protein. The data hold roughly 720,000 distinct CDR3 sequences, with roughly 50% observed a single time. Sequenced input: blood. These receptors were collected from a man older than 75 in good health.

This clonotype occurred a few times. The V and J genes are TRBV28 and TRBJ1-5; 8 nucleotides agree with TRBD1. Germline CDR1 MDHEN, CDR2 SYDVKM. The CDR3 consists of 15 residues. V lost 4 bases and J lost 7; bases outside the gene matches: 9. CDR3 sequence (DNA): TGTGCCAGCAGTTGGAGGACAGGGACGGAGCAGCCCCAGCATTTT. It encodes CASSWRTGTEQPQHF.

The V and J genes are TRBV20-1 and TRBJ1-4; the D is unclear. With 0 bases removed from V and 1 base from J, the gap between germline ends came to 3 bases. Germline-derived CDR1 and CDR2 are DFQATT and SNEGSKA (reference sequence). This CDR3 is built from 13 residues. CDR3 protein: CSARDLTNEKLFF. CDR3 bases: TGCAGTGCTAGAGATCTAACTAATGAAAAACTGTTTTTT.

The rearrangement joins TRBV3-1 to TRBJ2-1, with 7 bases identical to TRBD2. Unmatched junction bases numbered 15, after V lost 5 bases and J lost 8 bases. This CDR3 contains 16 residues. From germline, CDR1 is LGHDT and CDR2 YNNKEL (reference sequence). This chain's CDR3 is CASSRLERAGDHEQFF. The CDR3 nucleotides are TGTGCCAGCAGCAGACTAGAGCGGGCGGGGGACCATGAGCAGTTCTTC.

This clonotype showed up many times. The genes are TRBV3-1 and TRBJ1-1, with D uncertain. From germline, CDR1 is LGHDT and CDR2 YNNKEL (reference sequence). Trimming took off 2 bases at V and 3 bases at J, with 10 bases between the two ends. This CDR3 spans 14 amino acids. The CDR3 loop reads CASSQSAADTEAFF. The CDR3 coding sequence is TGTGCCAGCAGCCAAAGCGCCGCTGACACTGAAGCTTTCTTT. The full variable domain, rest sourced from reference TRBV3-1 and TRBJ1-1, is DTAVSQTPKYLVTQMGNDKSIKCEQNLGHDTMYWYKQDSKKFLKIMFSYNNKELIINETVPNRFSPKSPDKAHLNLHINSLELGDSAVYFCASSQSAADTEAFFGQGTRLTVV.

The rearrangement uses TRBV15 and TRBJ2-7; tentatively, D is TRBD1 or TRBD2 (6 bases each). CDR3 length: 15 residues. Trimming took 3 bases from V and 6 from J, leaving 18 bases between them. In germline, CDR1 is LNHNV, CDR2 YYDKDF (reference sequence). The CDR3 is CATSRPGAGNIEQYF. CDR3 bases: TGTGCCACCAGCAGGCCGGGGGCAGGGAACATCGAGCAGTACTTC.

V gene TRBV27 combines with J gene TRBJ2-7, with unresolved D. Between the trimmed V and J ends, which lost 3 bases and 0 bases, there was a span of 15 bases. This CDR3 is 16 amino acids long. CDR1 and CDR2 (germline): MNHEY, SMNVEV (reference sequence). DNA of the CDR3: TGTGCCAGCAGTTTCCAAGCCTCGATCGCCTCCTACGAGCAGTACTTC. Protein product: CASSFQASIASYEQYF.

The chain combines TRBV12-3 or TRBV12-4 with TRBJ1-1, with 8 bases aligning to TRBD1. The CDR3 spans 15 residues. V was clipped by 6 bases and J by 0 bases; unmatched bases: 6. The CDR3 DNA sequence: TGTGCCAGCAGCCTACTGGACAGGGTGAACACTGAAGCTTTCTTT. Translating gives CASSLLDRVNTEAFF.

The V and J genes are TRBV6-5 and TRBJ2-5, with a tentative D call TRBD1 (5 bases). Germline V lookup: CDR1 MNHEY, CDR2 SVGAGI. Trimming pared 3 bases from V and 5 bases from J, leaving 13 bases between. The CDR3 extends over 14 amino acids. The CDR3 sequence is CASSYTQGRETQYF. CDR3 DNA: TGTGCCAGCAGTTATACCCAGGGCAGGGAGACCCAGTACTTC.

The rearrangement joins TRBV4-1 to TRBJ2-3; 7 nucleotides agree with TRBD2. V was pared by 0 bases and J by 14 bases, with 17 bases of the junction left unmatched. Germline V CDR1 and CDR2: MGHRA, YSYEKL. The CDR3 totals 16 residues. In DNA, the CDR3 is TGCGCCAGCAGCCAAGATCGAGGAGCGGGAACCAGATACGCGTATTTT. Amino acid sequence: CASSQDRGAGTRYAYF.

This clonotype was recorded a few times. The CDR3 here is CSARGSQQGRGEAFF. CDR3 sequence (DNA): TGCAGCGCCCGAGGGTCACAACAGGGGAGGGGTGAAGCTTTCTTT. V and J are TRBV29-1 and TRBJ1-1; TRBD1 matches 7 bases. CDR1 is SQVTM, CDR2 ANQGSEA, per germline. This CDR3 comprises 15 residues. After removal of 7 bases from V and 7 bases from J, the junction contained 18 bases not matched to a gene.

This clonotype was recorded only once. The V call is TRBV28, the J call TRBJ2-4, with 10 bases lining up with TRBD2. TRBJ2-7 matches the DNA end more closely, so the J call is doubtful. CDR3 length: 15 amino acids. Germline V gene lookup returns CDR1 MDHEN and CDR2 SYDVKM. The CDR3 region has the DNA TGTGCCAGCAGCTTTAGCGGGAGGACTAGCTACGAGCAGTACTTC. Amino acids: CASSFSGRTSYEQYF.

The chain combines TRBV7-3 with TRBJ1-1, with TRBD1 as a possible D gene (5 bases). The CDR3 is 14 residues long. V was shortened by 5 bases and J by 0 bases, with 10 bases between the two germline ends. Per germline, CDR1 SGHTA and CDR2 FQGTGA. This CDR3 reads CASSVDSMNTEAFF. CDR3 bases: TGTGCCAGCAGCGTCGACAGCATGAACACTGAAGCTTTCTTT. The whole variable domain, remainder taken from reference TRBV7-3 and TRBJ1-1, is GAGVSQTPSNKVTEKGKYVELRCDPISGHTALYWYRQSLGQGPEFLIYFQGTGAADDSGLPNDRFFAVRPEGSVSTLKIQRTERGDSAVYLCASSVDSMNTEAFFGQGTRLTVV.

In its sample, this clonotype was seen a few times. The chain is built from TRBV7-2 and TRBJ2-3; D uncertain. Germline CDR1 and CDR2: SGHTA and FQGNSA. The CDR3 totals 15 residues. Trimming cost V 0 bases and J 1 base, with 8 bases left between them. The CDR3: CASSLALTGTDTQYF. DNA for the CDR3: TGTGCCAGCAGCTTAGCTTTGACGGGCACAGATACGCAGTATTTT.

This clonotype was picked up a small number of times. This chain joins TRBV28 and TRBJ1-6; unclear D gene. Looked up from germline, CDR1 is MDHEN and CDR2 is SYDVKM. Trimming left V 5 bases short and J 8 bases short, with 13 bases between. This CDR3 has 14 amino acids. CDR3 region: CASSLDTTYSPLHF. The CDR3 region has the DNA TGTGCCAGCAGTCTCGACACTACCTATTCACCCCTCCACTTT.

The DNA for the CDR3 is TGCAGTGCTCTCCCCTGGGACGCCCGCCCTTACGATGAGCAGTTCTTC. The encoded protein is CSALPWDARPYDEQFF. This chain uses TRBV20-1 with TRBJ2-1, with D tentatively TRBD1 or TRBD2 (5 bases each). The CDR3 runs 16 residues. CDR1 is DFQATT, CDR2 SNEGSKA, per germline (reference sequence). The V end lost 5 bases, the J end lost 8 bases, and 25 bases lay between the germline ends.

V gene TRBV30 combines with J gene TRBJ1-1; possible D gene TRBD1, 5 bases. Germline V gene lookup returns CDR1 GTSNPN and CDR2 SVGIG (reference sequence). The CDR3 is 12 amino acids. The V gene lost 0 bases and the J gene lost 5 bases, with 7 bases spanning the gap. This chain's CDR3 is CAWSVGGTEAFF. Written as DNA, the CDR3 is TGTGCCTGGAGTGTGGGGGGGACTGAAGCTTTCTTT.